Each of the 32 T cell receptor beta chains below was sequenced from the same sample in a study of CD8 T cells in Susac syndrome. Random hexamers primed reverse transcription of roughly 0.45 to 1 ug RNA. TCRdb independently ran MiXCR on the immunoSEQ multiplex PCR reads; one entry per CDR3 protein. The profile covers some 120,000 distinct CDR3 sequences, with around 90% appearing a single time and about 0.12% taken by the ten largest. The sample was CD8+ T cells from PBMCs. These receptors were collected from a human donor in good health.

V usage is TRBV12-3 or TRBV12-4 and J usage is TRBJ2-5; weak D call: TRBD2 (6 bases). The CDR3 extends over 15 amino acids. V gave up 6 bases and J gave up 3 bases, with 17 bases separating them. The CDR3 nucleotides read TGTGCCAGCAGCCATAGCCCCGGGAGCGAAGAGACCCAGTACTTC. Amino acid sequence: CASSHSPGSEETQYF.

V is TRBV19 and J is TRBJ1-1; no reliable D call. Trimming left V 3 bases short and J 1 base short, with 12 bases between. The CDR3 runs to 15 residues. The germline CDR1 and CDR2 sequences are LNHDA and SQIVND (reference sequence). CDR3 amino acids: CASSMTWAANTEAFF. The CDR3 DNA reads TGTGCCAGTAGTATGACCTGGGCAGCGAACACTGAAGCTTTCTTT.

The rearrangement links TRBV7-2 to TRBJ2-1; the D gene is possibly TRBD2 (6 bases). CDR1 and CDR2 from the germline V gene are SGHTA and FQGNSA. The CDR3 has 15 residues. Trimming shortened V by 2 bases and J by 2 bases, and 10 bases separated the two germline ends. CDR3 sequence reads: CASSLRRDPYNEQFF. The CDR3 coding sequence is TGTGCCAGCAGCTTAAGGCGGGACCCCTACAATGAGCAGTTCTTC. Looking up the rest from reference TRBV7-2 and TRBJ2-1 gives the full variable domain: GAGVSQSPSNKVTEKGKDVELRCDPISGHTALYWYRQSLGQGLEFLIYFQGNSAPDKSGLPSDRFSAERTGGSVSTLTIQRTQQEDSAVYLCASSLRRDPYNEQFFGPGTRLTVL.

Only a few counts were recorded for this clonotype. The gene calls are TRBV11-2 and TRBJ2-7; 7 positions agree with TRBD1. This CDR3 has 14 amino acids. V lost 4 bases, J lost 2 bases, and 5 bases stayed unmatched. The germline gives CDR1 SGHAT, CDR2 FQNNGV. The CDR3 spells CASSSRDSPYEQYF. CDR3 DNA sequence: TGTGCCAGCAGCTCCCGGGACAGCCCCTACGAGCAGTACTTC. Supplemented by reference TRBV11-2 and TRBJ2-7, the full variable domain reads EAGVAQSPRYKIIEKRQSVAFWCNPISGHATLYWYQQILGQGPKLLIQFQNNGVVDDSQLPKDRFSAERLKGVDSTLKIQPAKLEDSAVYLCASSSRDSPYEQYFGPGTRLTVT.

This clonotype was detected a few times. V gene TRBV6-1 combines with J gene TRBJ2-1, with TRBD2 matching over 8 bases. Trimming took 7 bases from V and 4 from J; bases not matched to a gene: 9. Per germline, CDR1 MNHNS and CDR2 SASEGT. This CDR3 spans 15 amino acids. The CDR3 DNA reads TGTGCCAGCATGGCCTCTAGCGGGCCGTACAATGAGCAGTTCTTC. It is translated as CASMASSGPYNEQFF.

The gene calls are TRBV6-2 or TRBV6-3 and TRBJ1-1; a weak D match, TRBD1 (6 bases). V was cut by 3 bases and J by 0 bases, with 20 bases left in between. Germline values: CDR1 MNHEY, CDR2 SVGEGT. The CDR3 has 18 residues. CDR3 protein: CASSYGGWTETMNTEAFF. CDR3 nucleotides: TGTGCCAGCAGTTATGGAGGGTGGACAGAGACCATGAACACTGAAGCTTTCTTT.

This chain connects TRBV20-1 to TRBJ2-5; D not certain. The CDR3 loop spans 14 amino acids. The V gene lost 3 bases and the J gene lost 2 bases, with 13 bases spanning the gap. CDR1 is DFQATT and CDR2 is SNEGSKA in the germline V gene (reference sequence). CDR3 region: CSASRFYRQETQYF. For the CDR3, the DNA is TGCAGTGCTAGCCGGTTTTACCGGCAAGAGACCCAGTACTTC.

V is TRBV30 and J is TRBJ1-5, with unresolved D. CDR1 and CDR2 (germline): GTSNPN, SVGIG (reference sequence). The CDR3 runs 14 residues. V lost 0 bases, J lost 9 bases, and 15 bases lay in between. The DNA for the CDR3 is TGTGCCTGGAGTGTCTTGGAAGGGAGAAGGCCCCAGCATTTT. Its protein is CAWSVLEGRRPQHF.

This CDR3 is CASSFRSQGGYTF. CDR3 sequence (DNA): TGTGCCAGCAGCTTTCGGTCCCAGGGTGGCTACACCTTC. The chain joins TRBV11-1 to TRBJ1-2; possibly TRBD1 for D (5 bases). Per the germline V gene, CDR1 is SGHAT and CDR2 is FQDESV (reference sequence). Trimming removed 3 bases from V and 7 bases from J, with 12 bases in between. The CDR3 has 13 amino acids.

This sequence joins TRBV5-4 and TRBJ2-2; D possibly matches TRBD1 or TRBD2 (5 bases each). The CDR3 spans 15 residues. Trimming shortened V by 5 bases and J by 4 bases, and 15 bases separated the two germline ends. Germline CDR1 and CDR2: SGHNT and YYREEE (reference sequence). CDR3 protein: CASRRWDLLTGELFF. DNA for the CDR3: TGTGCCAGCAGGCGGTGGGACCTACTCACCGGGGAGCTGTTTTTT.

The CDR3 region is CAITGLAGNEQFF. The CDR3 DNA follows: TGTGCCATCACGGGACTAGCGGGCAATGAGCAGTTCTTC. The rearrangement uses TRBV10-3 and TRBJ2-1; 12 nucleotides agree with TRBD2. The CDR3 spans 13 residues. The V gene end was trimmed by 7 bases and the J gene end by 6 bases; junction bases not matched to a gene: 1. Germline CDR1 reads ENHRY; CDR2 reads SYGVKD.

V and J are TRBV18 and TRBJ2-1; 9 positions agree with TRBD2. Trimming removed 0 bases from V and 5 bases from J; junction bases left unmatched: 5. This CDR3 is 16 amino acids long. Germline V gives CDR1 KGHSH, CDR2 LQKENI. The CDR3 DNA is TGTGCCAGCTCACCACCAAGCGGGAGGCAGGACAATGAGCAGTTCTTC. Amino acids: CASSPPSGRQDNEQFF.

The chain carries TRBV5-1 and TRBJ1-2, with D unresolved. CDR1 SGHRS and CDR2 YFSETQ come from the germline V gene. There are 14 residues in the CDR3. V lost 3 bases and J 6 bases, leaving 15 bases between the germline ends. The CDR3 loop is CASSWTAEFDGYTF. For the CDR3, the DNA is TGCGCCAGCAGCTGGACGGCCGAGTTCGATGGCTACACCTTC.

The gene calls are TRBV9 and TRBJ2-5; 7 nucleotides line up with TRBD1. The CDR3 is made up of 14 amino acids. Germline CDR1 and CDR2: SGDLS and YYNGEE. V gave up 3 bases and J gave up 2 bases; unmatched junction bases: 4. CDR3 DNA: TGTGCCAGCAGCGCATACAGGGGACAAGAGACCCAGTACTTC. This codes for CASSAYRGQETQYF.

Here the CDR3 reads CAISERLNTEAFF. CDR3 DNA sequence: TGTGCCATCAGTGAGCGGCTGAACACTGAAGCTTTCTTT. The rearrangement joins TRBV10-3 to TRBJ1-1; D remains unclear. The V and J ends lost 2 bases and 0 bases respectively, with 4 bases between them. The CDR3 has 13 residues. From germline, CDR1 is ENHRY and CDR2 SYGVKD.

The chain uses TRBV5-1 and TRBJ1-5, with unresolved D. This CDR3 has 15 amino acids. The germline CDR1 and CDR2 sequences are SGHRS and YFSETQ. Trimming removed 0 bases from V and 2 bases from J, with 9 bases in between. CDR3 bases: TGCGCCAGCAGCTTGGGGCCGGAACGCAATCAGCCCCAGCATTTT. It translates to CASSLGPERNQPQHF.

The chain uses TRBV30 and TRBJ1-5; D unresolved. Germline CDR1 GTSNPN, CDR2 SVGIG (reference sequence). There are 14 residues in the CDR3. V lost 0 bases and J lost 4, with 10 bases in between. The CDR3 DNA reads as TGTGCCTGGAGTGTACTTGACGGTAATCAGCCCCAGCATTTT. Encoded protein: CAWSVLDGNQPQHF.

This sequence joins TRBV30 and TRBJ2-1; TRBD2 agrees at 14 bases. The junction had 1 base not matched to a gene; V was cut back by 3 bases and J by 6 bases. The length of the CDR3 is 14 residues. Germline V gene sequence: CDR1 GTSNPN, CDR2 SVGIG (reference sequence). The CDR3 region is CAWRGLAGVNEQFF. CDR3 nucleotide sequence: TGTGCCTGGAGGGGACTAGCGGGAGTCAATGAGCAGTTCTTC.

The chain carries TRBV20-1 and TRBJ1-5, with unresolved D. Trimming took off 6 bases at V and 1 base at J, with 7 bases between the two ends. The CDR3 is 12 amino acids. Germline V gene data show CDR1 as DFQATT and CDR2 as SNEGSKA (reference sequence). CDR3 bases: TGCAGTGCCCAAGGGAGCAATCAGCCCCAGCATTTT. Translation gives CSAQGSNQPQHF.

The rearrangement joins TRBV20-1 to TRBJ2-3; no clear D gene. Germline CDR1 is DFQATT and CDR2 is SNEGSKA (reference sequence). The CDR3 runs 11 residues. Trimming left V 6 bases short and J 4 bases short, with 8 bases between. Written as DNA, the CDR3 is TGCAGTGCGTGGAAGGCAGATACGCAGTATTTT. Protein sequence: CSAWKADTQYF.

This sequence joins TRBV7-2 and TRBJ2-7, with D perhaps TRBD1 or TRBD2 (5 bases each). Trimming pared 5 bases from V and 2 bases from J, leaving 10 bases between. Germline loops: CDR1 SGHTA, CDR2 FQGNSA. This CDR3 region has 13 residues. The CDR3 sequence is CASSKGRAYEQYF. CDR3 coding DNA: TGTGCCAGCAGCAAGGGACGGGCCTACGAGCAGTACTTC.

This clonotype was picked up a small number of times. V gene TRBV2 combines with J gene TRBJ2-7; D is perhaps TRBD1 (5 bases). This CDR3 has 12 residues. Looked up from germline, CDR1 is SNHLY and CDR2 is FYNNEI. The CDR3 DNA follows: TGTGCTCCGGACAAGGGGACCTACGAGCAGTACTTC. This gives the protein CAPDKGTYEQYF.

This chain joins TRBV20-1 and TRBJ2-4; 12 nucleotides line up with TRBD2. Trimming cost V 5 bases and J 4 bases; bases outside gene matches: 15. The CDR3 has 18 amino acids. Germline V CDR1 and CDR2: DFQATT, SNEGSKA (reference sequence). CDR3 coding DNA: TGCAGTGCTCCAGGGCTAGCGGGGGGGTTAACGACAAAAAACATTCAGTACTTC. This sequence encodes CSAPGLAGGLTTKNIQYF.

The CDR3: CASSLNPTYEQYF. DNA of the CDR3: TGTGCCAGCAGCTTAAACCCAACCTACGAGCAGTACTTC. This rearrangement joins TRBV7-3 to TRBJ2-7; no definite D call. The germline CDR1 and CDR2 sequences are SGHTA and FQGTGA. This CDR3 is 13 amino acids long. V gave up 1 base and J gave up 2 bases, with 6 bases separating them.

The V and J genes are TRBV4-3 and TRBJ2-2; tentatively, D is TRBD2 (5 bases). CDR1 and CDR2 (germline): LGHNA, YSLEER. This CDR3 region has 15 residues. The germline V and J ends were trimmed by 0 bases and 7 bases, with 12 bases remaining between them. The CDR3 DNA follows: TGCGCCAGCAGCCAAGAGGGGAGCGGCCTCGGGGAGCTGTTTTTT. Its protein product is CASSQEGSGLGELFF.

The V call is TRBV7-8, the J call TRBJ1-4; 8 positions agree with TRBD1. Per germline, CDR1 SGHVS and CDR2 FQNEAQ. V dropped 8 bases and J dropped 7; count of bases not matched to a gene: 6. CDR3 length: 13 amino acids. CDR3 sequence (DNA): TGTGCCAGCGGATACAGGGGGAGTGAAAAACTGTTTTTT. Translation gives CASGYRGSEKLFF. Based on the CDR3 plus reference TRBV7-8 and TRBJ1-4, the full variable domain is GAGVSQSPRYKVAKRGQDVALRCDPISGHVSLFWYQQALGQGPEFLTYFQNEAQLDKSGLPSDRFFAERPEGSVSTLKIQRTQQEDSAVYLCASGYRGSEKLFFGSGTQLSVL.

This rearrangement joins TRBV29-1 to TRBJ1-1, with 9 bases that match TRBD1. V gave up 4 bases and J gave up 5 bases; unmatched junction bases: 5. The germline CDR1 and CDR2 sequences are SQVTM and ANQGSEA. The CDR3 has 13 amino acids. CDR3 in amino acids: CSVGGTGWTEAFF. The CDR3 DNA is TGCAGCGTTGGTGGGACAGGGTGGACTGAAGCTTTCTTT.

The chain employs TRBV28 and TRBJ2-7; TRBD2 matches at 7 bases. V lost 3 bases, J lost 3 bases, and 5 bases stayed unmatched. The germline V gene encodes CDR1 MDHEN and CDR2 SYDVKM. This CDR3 region has 14 residues. CDR3 loop: CASSFGGGSYEQYF. The DNA of the CDR3 is TGTGCCAGCAGTTTTGGGGGGGGGAGCTACGAGCAGTACTTC.

This chain's CDR3 is CASSKALRSSYNEQFF. In nucleotides, the CDR3 is TGTGCCAGCAGCAAAGCGCTCCGGAGCTCCTACAATGAGCAGTTCTTC. The rearrangement links TRBV21-1 to TRBJ2-1. TRBV21-1 is annotated as a pseudogene. This CDR3 region has 16 residues.

This rearrangement joins TRBV23-1 to TRBJ2-7; no reliable D call. TRBV23-1 qualifies as an ORF whose function is uncertain. V was trimmed by 4 bases and J by 3 bases, leaving 10 bases between them. This CDR3 region has 13 residues. In DNA, the CDR3 is TGCGCCAGCAGTCCGCAAGGAAGCTACGAGCAGTACTTC. Translation: CASSPQGSYEQYF.

The chain has TRBV20-1 and TRBJ2-7, with D unclear. CDR3 size: 13 residues. With 5 bases removed from V and 3 bases from J, the gap between germline ends came to 14 bases. Germline V gene data show CDR1 as DFQATT and CDR2 as SNEGSKA (reference sequence). The CDR3, as DNA: TGCAGTGCTCCCAAAACAGAGCGCTACGAGCAGTACTTC. As protein: CSAPKTERYEQYF.

CDR3 bases: TGTGCCAGCAAGGACGGCAGGGCGAACACTGAAGCTTTCTTT. It encodes CASKDGRANTEAFF. V and J are TRBV7-2 and TRBJ1-1; D is possibly TRBD1 (5 bases). Germline V gives CDR1 SGHTA, CDR2 FQGNSA. V lost 7 bases and J lost 1, with 13 bases in between. This CDR3 region has 14 residues.